Below are 21 T cell receptor beta chains sequenced from a single sample in a study of blood T cell repertoires in COVID-19 (dated by TCRdb to between 2020 and 2021). Receptors were amplified or captured by the immunoSEQ multiplex PCR assay. TCRdb obtained this table from immuneACCESS and retained in-frame rearrangements with V and J assigned. These tables miss some clones; where compared with another copy, unresolved V genes account for less than half of the shortfall, and the remainder is unexplained. This sample is represented by more than 150,000 clones; roughly 86% of them were singletons. The ten most abundant clones make up around 2.5% of the sample. Material: peripheral blood. The receptors originated from a man in his forties with active or convalescent COVID-19.

In this sample, this clone turned up once. The chain links TRBV6-4 to TRBJ1-1; possible D gene TRBD1, 6 bases. The V end was cut by 4 bases, the J end by 5 bases, with 23 bases between. The germline V gene has CDR1 MRHNA and CDR2 SNTAGT. The CDR3 loop spans 17 amino acids. The DNA for the CDR3 is TGTGCCAGCAGTGTTCCAGTACAGGGATGGATGCGGACTGAAGCTTTCTTT. Protein sequence: CASSVPVQGWMRTEAFF.

The rearrangement links TRBV15 to TRBJ2-3, with D uncertain. V lost 1 base and J lost 5, with 4 bases in between. Per germline, CDR1 LNHNV and CDR2 YYDKDF (reference sequence). This CDR3 has 12 amino acids. CDR3 sequence: CATSRVEDTQYF. DNA of the CDR3: TGTGCCACCAGCAGAGTAGAAGATACGCAGTATTTT.

The rearrangement links TRBV28 to TRBJ2-1; 7 nucleotides line up with TRBD1. Germline CDR1 MDHEN, CDR2 SYDVKM. The CDR3 length is 14 residues. V lost 5 bases to trimming and J lost 6 bases; unmatched junction nucleotides: 7. This CDR3 is CASSTQGPGNEQFF. The CDR3 bases are TGTGCCAGCAGTACACAGGGGCCGGGCAATGAGCAGTTCTTC.

The CDR3 region has the DNA TGTGCCAGTAGTACCCATCTGGGGGCGATTGACTCACCCCTCCACTTT. Its protein is CASSTHLGAIDSPLHF. This chain links TRBV19 with TRBJ1-6, with D maybe TRBD1 (6 bases). This CDR3 comprises 16 residues. The germline gives CDR1 LNHDA, CDR2 SQIVND (reference sequence). The germline V and J ends were trimmed by 4 bases and 10 bases, with 20 bases remaining between them.

The rearrangement joins TRBV19 to TRBJ1-2; TRBD1 matches at 8 bases. CDR1 is LNHDA and CDR2 is SQIVND in the germline V gene (reference sequence). This CDR3 comprises 14 residues. V shed 4 bases and J 7 bases; nucleotides not matched to a gene: 8. CDR3 amino acids: CASSNTQGASGYTF. CDR3 sequence (DNA): TGTGCCAGTAGTAACACTCAGGGGGCGAGTGGCTACACCTTC.

The chain carries TRBV29-1 and TRBJ2-7; the match to TRBD1 covers 10 bases. This CDR3 has 14 residues. Trimming took 6 bases from V and 2 from J; bases not matched to a gene: 7. The germline gives CDR1 SQVTM, CDR2 ANQGSEA. The CDR3 region is CSVGRDRGPYEQYF. CDR3 coding DNA: TGCAGCGTGGGCCGGGACAGGGGTCCCTACGAGCAGTACTTC.

The V and J genes are TRBV5-8 and TRBJ1-1; D call uncertain. CDR3 size: 14 residues. The V end lost 3 bases, the J end lost 5 bases, and 14 bases lay between the germline ends. Germline values: CDR1 SGHTS, CDR2 YDEGEE. The CDR3 here is CASSWLRGRTEAFF. The CDR3 DNA reads as TGTGCCAGCAGCTGGCTGCGGGGTAGGACTGAAGCTTTCTTT.

The genes are TRBV5-4 and TRBJ2-1; TRBD2 might be the D (6 bases). CDR3 size: 13 residues. Germline V gene lookup returns CDR1 SGHNT and CDR2 YYREEE (reference sequence). The V and J ends lost 6 bases and 7 bases respectively, with 14 bases between them. For the CDR3, the DNA is TGTGCCAGCACCAAAGAAGGAGGGAATGAGCAGTTCTTC. Its protein product is CASTKEGGNEQFF.

The chain links TRBV27 to TRBJ2-4; 8 bases fit TRBD2. Per germline, CDR1 MNHEY and CDR2 SMNVEV (reference sequence). CDR3 length: 15 amino acids. V shed 5 bases and J 6 bases; nucleotides not matched to a gene: 9. The CDR3 is CASSATRGGLNIQYF. CDR3 bases: TGTGCCAGCAGTGCTACCCGCGGGGGGCTAAACATTCAGTACTTC.

The chain has TRBV29-1 and TRBJ2-5, with 9 bases matching TRBD2. The CDR3 has 13 amino acids. CDR1 and CDR2 from the germline V gene are SQVTM and ANQGSEA. The V and J ends lost 6 bases and 5 bases, in that order; junction bases with no gene match: 7. The CDR3 nucleotides are TGCAGCGTCCGCGCTAGCGGGGCCGAGACCCAGTACTTC. This codes for CSVRASGAETQYF.

This chain links TRBV6-5 with TRBJ1-5, with 11 nucleotides matching TRBD1. From germline, CDR1 is MNHEY and CDR2 SVGAGI. This CDR3 comprises 15 residues. With 6 bases clipped from V and 6 bases from J, the junction kept 7 bases outside the gene matches. The chain's CDR3 is CASRPGQGAFQPQHF. The CDR3 region has the DNA TGTGCCAGCAGACCCGGACAGGGGGCCTTTCAGCCCCAGCATTTT.

This clone was observed a few times. The rearrangement uses TRBV15 and TRBJ1-2; TRBD1 matches at 9 bases. The CDR3 loop spans 14 amino acids. After removal of 5 bases from V and 4 bases from J, the junction contained 5 bases not matched to a gene. Germline V lookup: CDR1 LNHNV, CDR2 YYDKDF (reference sequence). The CDR3 is CATSGDRVGYGYTF. The CDR3 DNA reads TGTGCCACCAGCGGGGACAGGGTGGGCTATGGCTACACCTTC.

This clone occurred a few times. The rearrangement joins TRBV5-5 to TRBJ1-2; 10 nucleotides agree with TRBD1. This CDR3 has 16 residues. Germline V gene sequence: CDR1 SGHKS, CDR2 YYEKEE (reference sequence). V shed 6 bases and J 4 bases; nucleotides not matched to a gene: 12. The CDR3, as DNA: TGTGCCAGCAAAGGGTACGGGACAGGGGTTAGCTATGGCTACACCTTC. As protein: CASKGYGTGVSYGYTF.

The rearrangement uses TRBV27 and TRBJ1-5, with D perhaps TRBD1 (5 bases). Germline V gene sequence: CDR1 MNHEY, CDR2 SMNVEV (reference sequence). With 0 bases removed from V and 5 bases from J, the gap between germline ends came to 14 bases. The CDR3 totals 16 residues. As DNA, the CDR3 is TGTGCCAGCAGTTTATCGGGTAGGGGCATTTATCAGCCCCAGCATTTT. Translation: CASSLSGRGIYQPQHF.

The chain employs TRBV27 and TRBJ1-1; a weak D match, TRBD1 (5 bases). The germline V and J ends were trimmed by 0 bases and 5 bases, with 13 bases remaining between them. This CDR3 is 15 amino acids long. In germline, CDR1 is MNHEY, CDR2 SMNVEV (reference sequence). This CDR3 is CASSLSIGGETEAFF. The CDR3 DNA is TGTGCCAGCAGTTTATCGATCGGGGGGGAGACTGAAGCTTTCTTT.

The V and J genes are TRBV4-1 and TRBJ2-7; 8 positions agree with TRBD2. Germline V gene sequence: CDR1 MGHRA, CDR2 YSYEKL. The ends lost 0 bases at V and 4 bases at J; junction bases unmatched: 5. The CDR3 runs to 15 residues. CDR3 in DNA: TGCGCCAGCAGCCAAGAAGGGGGACTAGTTTACGAGCAGTACTTC. It translates to CASSQEGGLVYEQYF.

This chain joins TRBV7-9 and TRBJ2-1; D unresolved. The CDR3 runs to 14 residues. Germline CDR1 is SEHNR and CDR2 is FQNEAQ (reference sequence). V lost 1 base and J 3 bases, leaving 7 bases between the germline ends. The chain's CDR3 is CASSLDSYYNEQFF. The CDR3 DNA sequence: TGTGCCAGCAGCTTAGACAGTTACTACAATGAGCAGTTCTTC.

The genes are TRBV10-1 and TRBJ1-5, with unresolved D. Germline assignment: CDR1 WNHNN and CDR2 SYGVQD (reference sequence). The CDR3 length is 12 residues. The V end was cut by 11 bases, the J end by 6 bases, with 14 bases between. The CDR3 reads CARSPRGQPQHF. The CDR3 DNA reads as TGCGCCCGCTCCCCACGGGGTCAGCCCCAGCATTTT.

This sequence joins TRBV11-2 and TRBJ2-7; a weak D match, TRBD1 (6 bases). The CDR3 contains 14 residues. Trimming removed 2 bases from V and 4 bases from J, with 12 bases in between. From germline, CDR1 is SGHAT and CDR2 FQNNGV. CDR3 protein: CASSLLAQGYEQYF. CDR3 in DNA: TGTGCCAGCAGCTTATTGGCACAGGGTTACGAGCAGTACTTC.

The chain joins TRBV29-1 to TRBJ2-5; D remains unclear. The V end lost 4 bases, the J end lost 2 bases, and 14 bases lay between the germline ends. CDR3 length equals 14 residues. Looked up from germline, CDR1 is SQVTM and CDR2 is ANQGSEA. In nucleotides, the CDR3 is TGCAGCGTTGCCCTGGTTCAGAAGCAAGAGACCCAGTACTTC. It codes for CSVALVQKQETQYF.

Of note for this clone: The junction departs from the called germline gene at one end, perhaps through a read error. The V call is TRBV6-1, the J call TRBJ1-1; tentatively, D is TRBD1 (5 bases). The CDR3 runs 15 residues. Per the germline V gene, CDR1 is MNHNS and CDR2 is SASEGT. The CDR3 DNA sequence: TGTGCCAGCAGCGAAGGGGAGTTTGCACTCGCTGAAGCTTTCTTT. It encodes CASSEGEFALAEAFF.